Presented here are 20 T cell receptor beta chains from one specimen sequenced in a study of T cells in Graves' hyperthyroidism and ophthalmopathy. Researchers took RNA transcripts and amplified the TCR beta CDR3 regions from them. TCR CDR3 regions were first amplified by RT-PCR with HTBI primers. MiXCR was run by TCRdb on the multiplex PCR reads, yielding one entry per CDR3 protein. The sample shows about 640,000 distinct CDR3 sequences, 20% of them seen only once. Sequenced input: blood. The receptors come from a man aged 25-45 years with Graves' ophthalmopathy.

The chain recombines TRBV6-4 with TRBJ2-1; maybe TRBD1 (6 bases). Looked up from germline, CDR1 is MRHNA and CDR2 is SNTAGT. The length of the CDR3 is 14 residues. V was clipped by 6 bases and J by 6 bases, with 15 bases between them. CDR3 in amino acids: CASSRTEFPNEQFF. The CDR3 DNA is TGTGCCAGCAGCCGGACAGAGTTCCCCAATGAGCAGTTCTTC.

At least ten counts were recorded for this clonotype. This chain connects TRBV24-1 to TRBJ2-1; 9 bases match TRBD2. The V gene's germline CDR1 is KGHDR and CDR2 SFDVKD. V lost 2 bases, J lost 7 bases, and 8 bases stayed unmatched. The CDR3 is made up of 16 amino acids. In DNA, the CDR3 is TGTGCCACCAGTGATTCTGCGGGAGGGGGTAGGAATGAGCAGTTCTTC. The encoded protein is CATSDSAGGGRNEQFF.

V and J are TRBV12-3 or TRBV12-4 and TRBJ2-2; D is possibly TRBD1 (5 bases). The CDR3 length is 15 residues. Deletions cut 6 bases from V and 2 bases from J, with 13 bases between. CDR3 sequence (DNA): TGTGCCAGCAGCAGGGCGGCGAGAAACACCGGGGAGCTGTTTTTT. Translation: CASSRAARNTGELFF.

This clonotype came up many times. The chain links TRBV11-1 to TRBJ2-1, with TRBD2 as a possible D gene (6 bases). The CDR3 length is 13 residues. The V gene lost 3 bases and the J gene lost 7 bases, with 10 bases spanning the gap. Germline values: CDR1 SGHAT, CDR2 FQDESV (reference sequence). For the CDR3, the DNA is TGTGCCAGCAGCTTTGGAGGGTCGAATGAGCAGTTCTTC. Translating gives CASSFGGSNEQFF.

This clonotype was seen repeatedly, ten times or more. The V call is TRBV6-6, the J call TRBJ1-2; maybe TRBD1 (6 bases). This CDR3 comprises 15 residues. V was pared by 0 bases and J by 4 bases, with 12 bases between. Germline V lookup: CDR1 MNHNY, CDR2 SVGAGI (reference sequence). CDR3 amino acids: CASSYSAQGFYGYTF. DNA of the CDR3: TGTGCCAGCAGTTACTCGGCACAGGGTTTCTATGGCTACACCTTC.

This clonotype was observed many times. CDR3 sequence: CAGDERERGRQFF. In DNA, the CDR3 is TGTGCCGGTGACGAGCGGGAGAGGGGACGGCAGTTCTTC. This chain uses TRBV2 with TRBJ2-1; 8 nucleotides agree with TRBD2. The V and J ends lost 11 bases and 12 bases, in that order; junction bases with no gene match: 15. Germline V CDR1 and CDR2: SNHLY, FYNNEI. The CDR3 contains 13 residues.

This clonotype was counted only a few times. This chain links TRBV9 with TRBJ2-2, with 7 bases identical to TRBD2. The junction had 5 bases not matched to a gene; V was cut back by 5 bases and J by 4 bases. Germline CDR1 is SGDLS and CDR2 is YYNGEE. The CDR3 is made up of 14 amino acids. DNA of the CDR3: TGTGCCAGCAGGGAGGGAGGGCCCACCGGGGAGCTGTTTTTT. As protein: CASREGGPTGELFF. The full variable domain, with the rest looked up from reference TRBV9 and TRBJ2-2, is DSGVTQTPKHLITATGQRVTLRCSPRSGDLSVYWYQQSLDQGLQFLIQYYNGEERAKGNILERFSAQQFPDLHSELNLSSLELGDSALYFCASREGGPTGELFFGEGSRLTVL.

J is TRBJ2-7 and V is TRBV9; TRBD2 agrees at 10 bases. From germline, CDR1 is SGDLS and CDR2 YYNGEE. The CDR3 is made up of 15 amino acids. V shed 3 bases and J 0 bases; nucleotides not matched to a gene: 3. The CDR3 DNA sequence: TGTGCCAGCAGCGAGGGACTAGCGAACTCCTACGAGCAGTACTTC. Encoded protein: CASSEGLANSYEQYF.

This clonotype was counted many times. The rearrangement links TRBV10-1 to TRBJ2-7; D is tentatively TRBD1 or TRBD2 (5 bases each). Trimming stripped 5 bases from V and 0 bases from J, with 14 bases between. The CDR3 contains 15 residues. Germline-derived CDR1 and CDR2 are WNHNN and SYGVQD (reference sequence). The DNA of the CDR3 is TGCGCCAGCAGTCCGATTACCGGGGCCTCCTACGAGCAGTACTTC. Its translation is CASSPITGASYEQYF.

The gene calls are TRBV7-9 and TRBJ2-3; D is undetermined. The CDR3 runs to 15 residues. Germline assignment: CDR1 SEHNR and CDR2 FQNEAQ (reference sequence). Trimming took 2 bases from V and 4 from J, leaving 13 bases between them. DNA for the CDR3: TGTGCCAGCAGCTTATCCAGTTTCCCCTCAGATACGCAGTATTTT. This codes for CASSLSSFPSDTQYF. The whole variable domain, filled in from reference TRBV7-9 and TRBJ2-3, reads DTGVSQNPRHKITKRGQNVTFRCDPISEHNRLYWYRQTLGQGPEFLTYFQNEAQLEKSRLLSDRFSAERPKGSFSTLEIQRTEQGDSAMYLCASSLSSFPSDTQYFGPGTRLTVL.

In this sample, this clonotype turned up many times. The rearrangement uses TRBV28 and TRBJ2-5, with no clear D. The CDR3 totals 12 residues. Between the trimmed V and J ends, which lost 6 bases and 4 bases, there was a span of 9 bases. The germline V gene has CDR1 MDHEN and CDR2 SYDVKM. Here the CDR3 reads CASSTNTETQYF. For the CDR3, the DNA is TGTGCCAGCAGCACCAACACAGAGACCCAGTACTTC. The full variable domain, with the rest looked up from reference TRBV28 and TRBJ2-5, is DVKVTQSSRYLVKRTGEKVFLECVQDMDHENMFWYRQDPGLGLRLIYFSYDVKMKEKGDIPEGYSVSREKKERFSLILESASTNQTSMYLCASSTNTETQYFGPGTRLLVL.

This clonotype was observed a few times. V usage is TRBV30 and J usage is TRBJ1-5, with D maybe TRBD1 (5 bases). Per germline, CDR1 GTSNPN and CDR2 SVGIG (reference sequence). This CDR3 region has 16 residues. Trimming removed 0 bases from V and 2 bases from J, with 14 bases in between. The CDR3 region is CAWSVGGDRGNQPQHF. The DNA for the CDR3 is TGTGCCTGGAGTGTCGGGGGGGATAGAGGCAATCAGCCCCAGCATTTT.

This clonotype was seen a few times. The CDR3 region has the DNA TGTGCCAGCAGTTTAGTCGACCGCTACGAGCAGTACTTC. Translated: CASSLVDRYEQYF. The chain has TRBV12-3 or TRBV12-4 and TRBJ2-7; D is ambiguous. The CDR3 is 13 amino acids. The V end lost 1 base, the J end lost 3 bases, and 7 bases lay between the germline ends.

The chain combines TRBV5-1 with TRBJ2-1; no clear D gene. CDR1 and CDR2 from the germline V gene are SGHRS and YFSETQ. The CDR3 spans 13 residues. V was trimmed by 0 bases and J by 8 bases, leaving 9 bases between them. The chain's CDR3 is CASSLVVSDEQFF. CDR3 DNA: TGCGCCAGCAGCTTGGTAGTCTCCGATGAGCAGTTCTTC.

This clonotype has a handful of counts. The chain has TRBV27 and TRBJ2-5, with D uncertain. Germline V gives CDR1 MNHEY, CDR2 SMNVEV (reference sequence). This CDR3 has 15 amino acids. Trimming removed 3 bases at V and 1 base at J, with 12 bases between. CDR3 in DNA: TGTGCCAGCAGTTTGGTTCACGGAACCCAAGAGACCCAGTACTTC. Protein product: CASSLVHGTQETQYF.

This clonotype was seen at least ten times. The chain joins TRBV11-2 to TRBJ2-5; TRBD1 matches at 7 bases. The CDR3 has 14 residues. Germline CDR1 SGHAT, CDR2 FQNNGV. J was trimmed by 4 bases and V by 1 base; bases with no gene match: 3. The CDR3 region is CASSLGAGGETQYF. CDR3 nucleotides: TGTGCCAGCAGCTTAGGGGCAGGGGGAGAGACCCAGTACTTC.

This chain connects TRBV4-2 to TRBJ2-1; 11 bases align to TRBD1. The germline gives CDR1 LGHNA, CDR2 YNFKEQ. This CDR3 comprises 16 residues. V shed 0 bases, J shed 6 bases, and the junction held 4 bases outside the gene matches. The CDR3 nucleotides are TGTGCCAGCAGCCAAGATGGACAGGGGGCGATCAATGAGCAGTTCTTC. As protein: CASSQDGQGAINEQFF.

The chain uses TRBV6-1 and TRBJ1-1, with D unresolved. CDR1 is MNHNS and CDR2 is SASEGT in the germline V gene. This CDR3 has 14 residues. Trimming left V 8 bases short and J 1 base short, with 14 bases between. The CDR3 DNA follows: TGTGCCAGCGGGTCAGGCGTCTGGAACACTGAAGCTTTCTTT. Its translation is CASGSGVWNTEAFF.

This clonotype was observed many times. J is TRBJ1-1 and V is TRBV11-2, with 8 bases fitting TRBD1. Germline CDR1 and CDR2: SGHAT and FQNNGV. Germline trimming cut 6 bases from V and 5 bases from J; bases unmatched to any gene: 5. There are 13 residues in the CDR3. The DNA for the CDR3 is TGTGCCAGCAGGCATTACAGGGGGACTGAAGCTTTCTTT. This sequence encodes CASRHYRGTEAFF.

This chain uses TRBV4-1 with TRBJ1-2; D not resolved. Trimming left V 0 bases short and J 7 bases short, with 18 bases between. CDR1 is MGHRA and CDR2 is YSYEKL in the germline V gene. The CDR3 is made up of 16 amino acids. CDR3 coding DNA: TGCGCCAGCAGCCAAGAAGTTTCTGGCACGCCGATTGGCTACACCTTC. Translated: CASSQEVSGTPIGYTF.